The 26 T cell receptor beta chains reported below all come from one sample, sequenced in a study of blood T cell repertoires in COVID-19. Profiled with immunoSEQ multiplex PCR; TCRdb holds only in-frame clones, not every one. The profile shows some 130,000 clones, 85% to 90% of them singletons. Sequenced material: peripheral blood. These receptors all stem from a man aged 50 or older with active COVID-19.

The V gene is TRBV11-1, the J gene TRBJ2-7; a possible D gene is TRBD2 (5 bases). The germline V gene has CDR1 SGHAT and CDR2 FQDESV (reference sequence). Trimming took 8 bases from V and 5 from J, leaving 10 bases between them. This CDR3 has 11 residues. CDR3 region: CASAKADEQYF. The CDR3 coding sequence is TGTGCCAGCGCCAAAGCGGACGAGCAGTACTTC.

This clone was seen a single time. The V and J genes are TRBV12-3 or TRBV12-4 and TRBJ1-1; D gene unclear. Trimming stripped 6 bases from V and 3 bases from J, with 11 bases between. The CDR3 runs to 13 residues. CDR3 region: CASRTRHYTEAFF. The CDR3 coding sequence is TGTGCCAGCAGAACCCGACATTACACTGAAGCTTTCTTT.

The chain combines TRBV3-1 (or the pseudogene TRBV3-2) with TRBJ1-1; no clear D gene. Per germline, CDR1 LGHDT and CDR2 YNNKEL (reference sequence). Trimming shortened V by 5 bases and J by 3 bases, and 10 bases separated the two germline ends. The CDR3 is 13 residues long. CDR3 residues: CASSYNTYTEAFF. For the CDR3, the DNA is TGTGCCAGCAGCTACAATACATACACTGAAGCTTTCTTT.

This rearrangement joins TRBV19 to TRBJ1-6; TRBD1 is a possible D gene (5 bases). Deletions cut 7 bases from V and 6 bases from J, with 16 bases between. Per germline, CDR1 LNHDA and CDR2 SQIVND (reference sequence). This CDR3 has 15 residues. CDR3 region: CASTYDSGSNSPLHF. The CDR3 coding sequence is TGTGCCAGTACCTACGACAGTGGCAGTAATTCACCCCTCCACTTT.

In DNA form, the CDR3 reads TGTGCCAGCAGCAGCTCGACAGGGAGTGGGGAGACCCAGTACTTC. Translated: CASSSSTGSGETQYF. The chain uses TRBV7-2 and TRBJ2-5; TRBD1 aligns across 7 bases. This CDR3 spans 15 amino acids. Germline CDR1 reads SGHTA; CDR2 reads FQGNSA. Unmatched junction bases numbered 11, after V lost 5 bases and J lost 5 bases.

The V gene is TRBV6-4, the J gene TRBJ1-5; D is unclear. V was cut by 2 bases and J by 4 bases, with 6 bases left in between. CDR3 length: 13 residues. Germline V lookup: CDR1 MRHNA, CDR2 SNTAGT. For the CDR3, the DNA is TGTGCCAGCAGTGACGGGCAGAATCAGCCCCAGCATTTT. Its translation: CASSDGQNQPQHF.

The J gene is TRBJ1-4, the V gene TRBV30, with 8 nucleotides matching TRBD1. V lost 2 bases to trimming and J lost 7 bases; unmatched junction nucleotides: 6. Germline V lookup: CDR1 GTSNPN, CDR2 SVGIG (reference sequence). This CDR3 has 14 residues. The CDR3 loop reads CAWSKAGGGEKLFF. Written as DNA, the CDR3 is TGTGCCTGGAGTAAGGCAGGGGGCGGTGAAAAACTGTTTTTT.

This clone was picked up a small number of times. The chain joins TRBV3-1 (or the pseudogene TRBV3-2) to TRBJ1-4, with 7 bases matching TRBD1. CDR1 LGHDT and CDR2 YNNKEL come from the germline V gene (reference sequence). J gave up 3 bases and V 5 bases, and 3 bases lay outside the gene matches. This CDR3 spans 14 amino acids. CDR3: CASSNRGANEKLFF. As DNA, the CDR3 is TGTGCCAGCAGCAACAGGGGTGCTAATGAAAAACTGTTTTTT.

The V call is TRBV27, the J call TRBJ1-5; 7 nucleotides align to TRBD1. There are 14 residues in the CDR3. V lost 5 bases and J lost 4; bases outside the gene matches: 5. The germline CDR1 and CDR2 sequences are MNHEY and SMNVEV (reference sequence). The chain's CDR3 is CASSVGTANQPQHF. The CDR3 DNA follows: TGTGCCAGCAGTGTCGGGACAGCTAATCAGCCCCAGCATTTT.

This chain joins TRBV10-3 and TRBJ2-2; the match to TRBD1 covers 9 bases. V trimming: 7 bases; J trimming: 6 bases; junction bases outside the gene matches: 9. Germline lookup yields CDR1 ENHRY and CDR2 SYGVKD. The CDR3 runs to 15 residues. CDR3 in DNA: TGTGCCATCACCCCTGGACAGGGGAGGCCCGGGGAGCTGTTTTTT. Residues: CAITPGQGRPGELFF.

This chain joins TRBV6-2 or TRBV6-3 and TRBJ1-2; D possibly corresponds to TRBD1 (5 bases). Germline CDR1 is MNHEY and CDR2 is SVGEGT. The CDR3 sequence is 13 residues long. The germline V and J ends were trimmed by 2 bases and 8 bases, with 12 bases remaining between them. The CDR3 is CASSYHRPNGYTF. For the CDR3, the DNA is TGTGCCAGCAGTTACCACAGGCCCAACGGCTACACCTTC.

The rearrangement links TRBV5-1 to TRBJ2-7; D uncertain. The ends were cut back, 1 base at V and 2 bases at J, with 7 bases in the middle. CDR3 length equals 13 residues. In germline, CDR1 is SGHRS, CDR2 YFSETQ. The CDR3 region is CASSLLQTYEQYF. CDR3 DNA: TGCGCCAGCAGCTTGTTGCAGACCTACGAGCAGTACTTC.

This chain joins TRBV27 and TRBJ2-1; 10 bases are a match to TRBD1. Germline V gene lookup returns CDR1 MNHEY and CDR2 SMNVEV (reference sequence). With 5 bases clipped from V and 8 bases from J, the junction kept 9 bases outside the gene matches. This CDR3 contains 15 residues. CDR3 sequence: CASSPGTGVAYEQFF. CDR3 coding DNA: TGTGCCAGCAGTCCCGGGACAGGGGTCGCCTATGAGCAGTTCTTC.

This rearrangement joins TRBV6-5 to TRBJ1-5, with 8 bases lining up with TRBD1. Looked up from germline, CDR1 is MNHEY and CDR2 is SVGAGI. V lost 7 bases and J lost 6; bases outside the gene matches: 8. CDR3 length: 14 residues. The CDR3 sequence: CASTPRQGSQPQHF. The CDR3 DNA reads as TGTGCCAGCACTCCCCGACAGGGGTCTCAGCCCCAGCATTTT.

The chain employs TRBV5-8 and TRBJ2-3; perhaps TRBD2 as D (5 bases). CDR1 is SGHTS, CDR2 YDEGEE, per germline. CDR3 size: 15 residues. V was trimmed by 4 bases and J by 1 base, leaving 13 bases between them. Here the CDR3 reads CASSPEGEGTDTQYF. The DNA for the CDR3 is TGTGCCAGCAGCCCAGAGGGAGAGGGCACAGATACGCAGTATTTT.

The chain is built from TRBV30 and TRBJ1-3; 8 bases are a match to TRBD1. The V and J ends lost 3 bases and 3 bases, in that order; junction bases with no gene match: 10. This CDR3 spans 16 amino acids. Germline V gene sequence: CDR1 GTSNPN, CDR2 SVGIG (reference sequence). In nucleotides, the CDR3 is TGTGCCTGGAGCCTCCCCGGGACAGGAATTGGAAACACCATATATTTT. Encoded protein: CAWSLPGTGIGNTIYF. Variable domain in full (rest from reference TRBV30 and TRBJ1-3): SQTIHQWPATLVQPVGSPLSLECTVEGTSNPNLYWYRQAAGRGLQLLFYSVGIGQISSEVPQNLSASRPQDRQFILSSKKLLLSDSGFYLCAWSLPGTGIGNTIYFGEGSWLTVV.

The DNA of the CDR3 is TGCGCCAGCAGGCTCAGCTGGGCAGCACAAGAGACCCAGTACTTC. This sequence encodes CASRLSWAAQETQYF. The chain is built from TRBV5-1 and TRBJ2-5; the D is unclear. Trimming took 5 bases from V and 2 from J, leaving 16 bases between them. This CDR3 has 15 residues. Germline loops: CDR1 SGHRS, CDR2 YFSETQ.

V usage is TRBV14 and J usage is TRBJ1-2, with 7 bases identical to TRBD1. The V gene end was trimmed by 2 bases and the J gene end by 8 bases; junction bases not matched to a gene: 5. The CDR3 extends over 13 amino acids. The germline V gene encodes CDR1 SGHDN and CDR2 FVKESK. CDR3 sequence reads: CASSQRDRAGYTF. CDR3 nucleotide sequence: TGTGCCAGCAGCCAACGCGACAGGGCGGGCTACACCTTC.

The chain joins TRBV3-1 (or the pseudogene TRBV3-2) to TRBJ1-2; 9 bases match TRBD1. J was trimmed by 6 bases and V by 2 bases; bases with no gene match: 16. This CDR3 is 18 amino acids long. The germline V gene encodes CDR1 LGHDT and CDR2 YNNKEL (reference sequence). CDR3 residues: CASSQLVPPAGTGHGYTF. CDR3 sequence (DNA): TGTGCCAGCAGCCAATTAGTACCGCCCGCCGGGACAGGGCATGGCTACACCTTC.

The chain couples TRBV3-1 (or the pseudogene TRBV3-2) to TRBJ1-5; 7 bases line up with TRBD1. This CDR3 has 15 amino acids. Germline V gene data show CDR1 as LGHDT and CDR2 as YNNKEL (reference sequence). The junction had 9 bases not matched to a gene; V was cut back by 3 bases and J by 7 bases. CDR3 in amino acids: CASSQDTGVWQPQHF. The CDR3 region has the DNA TGTGCCAGCAGCCAGGACACAGGGGTTTGGCAGCCCCAGCATTTT.

This chain uses TRBV4-2 with TRBJ2-3, with D tentatively TRBD2 (5 bases). Trimming removed 6 bases at V and 3 bases at J, with 10 bases between. This CDR3 contains 13 residues. Germline V gene data show CDR1 as LGHNA and CDR2 as YNFKEQ. CDR3 in DNA: TGTGCCAGCAGAGACGAGGGTACAGATACGCAGTATTTT. Encoded protein: CASRDEGTDTQYF.

This clone has only a few counts. The V gene is TRBV12-5, the J gene TRBJ2-3; 15 bases are a match to TRBD2. Trimming cost V 7 bases and J 8 bases; bases outside gene matches: 16. The CDR3 loop spans 18 amino acids. Germline V gene data show CDR1 as LGHNT and CDR2 as FRNRAP. This CDR3 is CASVPGSGTSGGWGTQYF. In nucleotides, the CDR3 is TGTGCTAGTGTTCCCGGTTCCGGGACTAGCGGGGGGTGGGGTACGCAGTATTTT.

The gene calls are TRBV2 and TRBJ1-1; the D gene is possibly TRBD1 (5 bases). The CDR3 has 13 amino acids. Germline V gene lookup returns CDR1 SNHLY and CDR2 FYNNEI. The ends were cut back, 7 bases at V and 5 bases at J, with 14 bases in the middle. The CDR3 DNA reads as TGTGCCAGCACCTCCGTGGAGGGGACTGAAGCTTTCTTT. Translation: CASTSVEGTEAFF. The entire variable domain, with the rest obtained from reference TRBV2 and TRBJ1-1, is as follows: EPEVTQTPSHQVTQMGQEVILRCVPISNHLYFYWYRQILGQKVEFLVSFYNNEISEKSEIFDDQFSVERPDGSNFTLKIRSTKLEDSAMYFCASTSVEGTEAFFGQGTRLTVV.

In DNA form, the CDR3 reads TGCAGCGGCGGAGATACGCAGTATTTT. Translation gives CSGGDTQYF. V usage is TRBV29-1 and J usage is TRBJ2-3; the D is unclear. The germline V gene has CDR1 SQVTM and CDR2 ANQGSEA. V was trimmed by 7 bases and J by 5 bases, leaving 4 bases between them. The CDR3 length is 9 residues.

The chain has TRBV27 and TRBJ2-5; 9 bases fit TRBD1. Germline V gene data show CDR1 as MNHEY and CDR2 as SMNVEV (reference sequence). This CDR3 has 15 amino acids. J was trimmed by 2 bases and V by 6 bases; bases with no gene match: 7. The CDR3 loop reads CASRPNRGQQETQYF. CDR3 bases: TGTGCCAGCAGACCTAACAGGGGGCAGCAAGAGACCCAGTACTTC.

The chain couples TRBV9 to TRBJ2-2; D not resolved. With 0 bases removed from V and 1 base from J, the gap between germline ends came to 28 bases. The CDR3 contains 22 residues. Per germline, CDR1 SGDLS and CDR2 YYNGEE. This CDR3 reads CASSVVWIRRPRIRKNTGELFF. CDR3 nucleotide sequence: TGTGCCAGCAGCGTAGTTTGGATAAGGAGACCTCGGATAAGGAAGAACACCGGGGAGCTGTTTTTT. Full variable domain (missing parts from reference TRBV9 and TRBJ2-2): DSGVTQTPKHLITATGQRVTLRCSPRSGDLSVYWYQQSLDQGLQFLIQYYNGEERAKGNILERFSAQQFPDLHSELNLSSLELGDSALYFCASSVVWIRRPRIRKNTGELFFGEGSRLTVL.